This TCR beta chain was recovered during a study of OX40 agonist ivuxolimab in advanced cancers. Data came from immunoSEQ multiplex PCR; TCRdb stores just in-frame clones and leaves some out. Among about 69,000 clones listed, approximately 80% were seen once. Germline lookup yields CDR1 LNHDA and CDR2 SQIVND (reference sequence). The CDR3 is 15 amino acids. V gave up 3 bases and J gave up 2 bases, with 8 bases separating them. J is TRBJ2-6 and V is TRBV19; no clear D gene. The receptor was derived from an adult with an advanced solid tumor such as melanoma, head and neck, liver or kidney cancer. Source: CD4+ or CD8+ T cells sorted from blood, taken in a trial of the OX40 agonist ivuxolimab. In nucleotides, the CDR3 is TGTGCCAGTAGTATCGCGGTGACTGGGGCCAACGTCCTGACTTTC. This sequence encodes CASSIAVTGANVLTF.